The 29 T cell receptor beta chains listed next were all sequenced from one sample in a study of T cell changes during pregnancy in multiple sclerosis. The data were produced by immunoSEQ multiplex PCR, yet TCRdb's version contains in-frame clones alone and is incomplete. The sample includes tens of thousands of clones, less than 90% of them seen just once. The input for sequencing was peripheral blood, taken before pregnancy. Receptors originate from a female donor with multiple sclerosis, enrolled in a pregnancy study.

The CDR3 DNA reads as TGTGCCAGCAGTCGGCGACAGGGTTTCTCTGGGGCCAACGTCCTGACTTTC. Translating gives CASSRRQGFSGANVLTF. The genes are TRBV2 and TRBJ2-6; 7 bases line up with TRBD1. The V segment lost 5 bases and the J segment 0 bases; nucleotides outside the gene matches: 7. The CDR3 sequence is 17 residues long. The germline CDR1 and CDR2 sequences are SNHLY and FYNNEI.

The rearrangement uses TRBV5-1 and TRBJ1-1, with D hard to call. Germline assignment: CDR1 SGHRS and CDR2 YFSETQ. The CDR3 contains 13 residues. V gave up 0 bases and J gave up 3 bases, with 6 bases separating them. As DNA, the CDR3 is TGCGCCAGCAGCTTGGGGACTTACACTGAAGCTTTCTTT. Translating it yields CASSLGTYTEAFF. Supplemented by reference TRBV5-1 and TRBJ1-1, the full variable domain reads KAGVTQTPRYLIKTRGQQVTLSCSPISGHRSVSWYQQTPGQGLQFLFEYFSETQRNKGNFPGRFSGRQFSNSRSEMNVSTLELGDSALYLCASSLGTYTEAFFGQGTRLTVV.

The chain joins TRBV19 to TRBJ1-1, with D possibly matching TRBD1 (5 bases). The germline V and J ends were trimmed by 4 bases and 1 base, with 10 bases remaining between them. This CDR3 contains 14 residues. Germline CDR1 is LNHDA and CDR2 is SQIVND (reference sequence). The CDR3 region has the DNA TGTGCCAGTAGTAAGTGGCAGGGGAACACTGAAGCTTTCTTT. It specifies CASSKWQGNTEAFF.

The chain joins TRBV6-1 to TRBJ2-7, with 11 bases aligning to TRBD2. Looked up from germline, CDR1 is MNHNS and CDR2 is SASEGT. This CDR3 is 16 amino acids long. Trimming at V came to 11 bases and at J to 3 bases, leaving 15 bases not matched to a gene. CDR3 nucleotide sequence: TGTGCCGGCACTGATAGCGGGAGGGCCGCGGTCTACGAGCAGTACTTC. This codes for CAGTDSGRAAVYEQYF.

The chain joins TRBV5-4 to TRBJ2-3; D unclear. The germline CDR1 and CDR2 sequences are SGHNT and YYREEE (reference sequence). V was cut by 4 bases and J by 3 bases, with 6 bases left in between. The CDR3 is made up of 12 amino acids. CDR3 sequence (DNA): TGTGCCAGCAGCCTAGAGACAGATACGCAGTATTTT. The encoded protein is CASSLETDTQYF.

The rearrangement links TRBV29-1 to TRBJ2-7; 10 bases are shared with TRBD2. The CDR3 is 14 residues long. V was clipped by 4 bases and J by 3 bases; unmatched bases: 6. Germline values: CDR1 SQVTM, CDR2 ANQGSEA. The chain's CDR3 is CSVGGLAGVYEQYF. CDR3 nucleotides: TGCAGCGTTGGAGGGCTAGCGGGGGTCTACGAGCAGTACTTC.

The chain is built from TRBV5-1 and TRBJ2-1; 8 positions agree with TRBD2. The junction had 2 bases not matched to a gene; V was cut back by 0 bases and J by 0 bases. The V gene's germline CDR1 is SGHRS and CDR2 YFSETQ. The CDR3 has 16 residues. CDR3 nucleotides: TGCGCCAGCAGCTTGGGACTAGCGTACTCCTACAATGAGCAGTTCTTC. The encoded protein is CASSLGLAYSYNEQFF.

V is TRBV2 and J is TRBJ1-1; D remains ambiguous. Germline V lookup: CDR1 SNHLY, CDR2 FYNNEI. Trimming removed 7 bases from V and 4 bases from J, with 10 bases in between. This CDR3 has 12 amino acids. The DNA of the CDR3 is TGTGCCAGCATCCTACCTTCCACTGAAGCTTTCTTT. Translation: CASILPSTEAFF.

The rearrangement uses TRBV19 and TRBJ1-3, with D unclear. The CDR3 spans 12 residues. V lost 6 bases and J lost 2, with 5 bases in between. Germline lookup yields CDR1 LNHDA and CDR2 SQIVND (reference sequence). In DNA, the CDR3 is TGTGCCAGTAGCCCCACTGGAAACACCATATATTTT. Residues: CASSPTGNTIYF.

The CDR3: CASSFTAEGEQYF. The CDR3 region has the DNA TGTGCCAGCAGCTTCACCGCGGAGGGGGAGCAGTACTTC. The V and J genes are TRBV7-6 and TRBJ2-7; TRBD2 is a possible D gene (6 bases). This CDR3 comprises 13 residues. Germline CDR1 reads SGHVS; CDR2 reads FNYEAQ. V was trimmed by 3 bases and J by 7 bases, leaving 13 bases between them.

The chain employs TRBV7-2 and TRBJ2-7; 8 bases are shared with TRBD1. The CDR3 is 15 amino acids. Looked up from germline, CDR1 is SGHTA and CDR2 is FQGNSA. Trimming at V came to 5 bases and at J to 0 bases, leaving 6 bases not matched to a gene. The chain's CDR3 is CASSGRQGSSYEQYF. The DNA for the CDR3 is TGTGCCAGCAGCGGACGACAGGGGTCCTCCTACGAGCAGTACTTC.

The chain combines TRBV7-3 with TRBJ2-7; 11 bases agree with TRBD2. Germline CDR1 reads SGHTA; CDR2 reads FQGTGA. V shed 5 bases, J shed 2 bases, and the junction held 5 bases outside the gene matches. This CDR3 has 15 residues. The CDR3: CASSRSGGAAYEQYF. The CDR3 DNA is TGTGCCAGCAGCCGTAGCGGGGGGGCCGCCTACGAGCAGTACTTC. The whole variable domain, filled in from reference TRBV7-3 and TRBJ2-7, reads GAGVSQTPSNKVTEKGKYVELRCDPISGHTALYWYRQSLGQGPEFLIYFQGTGAADDSGLPNDRFFAVRPEGSVSTLKIQRTERGDSAVYLCASSRSGGAAYEQYFGPGTRLTVT.

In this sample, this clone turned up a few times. The CDR3 protein is CAGSGTGEAFF. CDR3 sequence (DNA): TGTGCCGGATCCGGGACAGGAGAAGCTTTCTTT. This sequence joins TRBV30 and TRBJ1-1, with 8 positions matching TRBD1. V dropped 8 bases and J dropped 8; count of bases not matched to a gene: 7. CDR1 and CDR2 (germline): GTSNPN, SVGIG (reference sequence). The CDR3 has 11 amino acids.

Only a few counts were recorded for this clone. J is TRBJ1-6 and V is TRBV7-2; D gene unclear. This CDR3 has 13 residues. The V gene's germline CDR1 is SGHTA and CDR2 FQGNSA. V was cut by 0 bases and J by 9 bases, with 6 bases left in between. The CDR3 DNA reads TGTGCCAGCAGCTTAGCGCCGGTTTCACCCCTCCACTTT. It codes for CASSLAPVSPLHF.

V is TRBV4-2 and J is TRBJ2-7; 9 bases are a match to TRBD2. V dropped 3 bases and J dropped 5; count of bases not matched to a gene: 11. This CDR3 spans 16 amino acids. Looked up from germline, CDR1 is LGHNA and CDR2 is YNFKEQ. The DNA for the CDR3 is TGTGCCAGCAGCCAGGTCCTAGCGGGGCCAATCGACGAGCAGTACTTC. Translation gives CASSQVLAGPIDEQYF.

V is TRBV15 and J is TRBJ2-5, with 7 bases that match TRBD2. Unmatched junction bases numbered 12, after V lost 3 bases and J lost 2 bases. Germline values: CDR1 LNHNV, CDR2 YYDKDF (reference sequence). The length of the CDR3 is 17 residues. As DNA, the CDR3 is TGTGCCACCAGCAGCCCTGCCGGGACTACCTTACAAGAGACCCAGTACTTC. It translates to CATSSPAGTTLQETQYF.

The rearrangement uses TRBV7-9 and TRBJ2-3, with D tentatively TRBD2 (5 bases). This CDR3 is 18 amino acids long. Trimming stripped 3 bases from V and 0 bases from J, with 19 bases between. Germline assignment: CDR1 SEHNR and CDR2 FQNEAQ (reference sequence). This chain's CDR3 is CASSFDRRNQRSTDTQYF. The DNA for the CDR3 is TGTGCCAGCAGCTTTGATCGGCGGAATCAGCGGAGCACAGATACGCAGTATTTT.

This CDR3 reads CASSQSETGNGYTF. In nucleotides, the CDR3 is TGCGCCAGCAGTCAATCAGAAACAGGGAATGGCTACACCTTC. The chain employs TRBV23-1 and TRBJ1-2; a weak D match, TRBD1 (6 bases). TRBV23-1 is an ORF, and what it does is uncertain. The length of the CDR3 is 14 residues. The V end was cut by 0 bases, the J end by 6 bases, with 11 bases between.

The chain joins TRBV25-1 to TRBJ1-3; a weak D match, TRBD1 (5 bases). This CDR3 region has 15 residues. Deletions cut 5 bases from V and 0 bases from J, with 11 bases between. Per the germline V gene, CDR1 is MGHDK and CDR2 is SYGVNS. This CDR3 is CASSLTGNSGNTIYF. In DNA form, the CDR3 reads TGTGCCAGCAGTCTCACAGGAAACTCTGGAAACACCATATATTTT.

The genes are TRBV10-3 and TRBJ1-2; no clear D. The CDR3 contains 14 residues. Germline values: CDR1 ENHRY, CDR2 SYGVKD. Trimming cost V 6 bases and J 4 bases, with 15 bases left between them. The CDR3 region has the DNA TGTGCCATCAGGGACCAAGGGAGCGGCTATGGCTACACCTTC. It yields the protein CAIRDQGSGYGYTF.

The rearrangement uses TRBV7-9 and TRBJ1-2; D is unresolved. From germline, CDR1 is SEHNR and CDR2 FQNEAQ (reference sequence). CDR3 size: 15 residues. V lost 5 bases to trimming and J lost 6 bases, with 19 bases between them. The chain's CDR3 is CASSTDGEGGDGYTF. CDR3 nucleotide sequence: TGTGCCAGCAGCACAGACGGGGAGGGCGGGGATGGCTACACCTTC.

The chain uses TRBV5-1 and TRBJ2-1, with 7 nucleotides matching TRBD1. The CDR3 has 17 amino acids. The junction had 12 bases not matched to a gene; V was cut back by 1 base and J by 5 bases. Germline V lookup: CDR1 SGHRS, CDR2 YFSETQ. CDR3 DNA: TGCGCCAGCAGCTTGACACCCACAGGGGTCGGGGACAATGAGCAGTTCTTC. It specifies CASSLTPTGVGDNEQFF.

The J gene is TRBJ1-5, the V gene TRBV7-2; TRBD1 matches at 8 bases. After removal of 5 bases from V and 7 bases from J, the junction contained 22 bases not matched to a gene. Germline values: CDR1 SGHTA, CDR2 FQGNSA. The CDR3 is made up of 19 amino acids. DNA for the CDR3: TGTGCCAGCAGCCCGCTTAGGAGGGACAGGACGAGGTTAATCCAGCCCCAGCATTTT. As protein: CASSPLRRDRTRLIQPQHF.

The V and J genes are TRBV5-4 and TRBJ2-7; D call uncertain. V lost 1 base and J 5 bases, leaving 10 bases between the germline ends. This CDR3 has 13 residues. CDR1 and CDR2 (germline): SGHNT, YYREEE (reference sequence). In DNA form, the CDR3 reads TGTGCCAGCAGCTTGTTTGGGCAGCACGAGCAGTACTTC. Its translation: CASSLFGQHEQYF.

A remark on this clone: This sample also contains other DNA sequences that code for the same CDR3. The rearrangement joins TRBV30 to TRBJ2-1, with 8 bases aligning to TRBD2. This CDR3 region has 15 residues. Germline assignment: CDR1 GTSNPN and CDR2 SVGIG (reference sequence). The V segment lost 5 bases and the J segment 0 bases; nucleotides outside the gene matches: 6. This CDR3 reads CAWDHGTSSYNEQFF. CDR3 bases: TGTGCCTGGGATCACGGGACTAGCTCCTACAATGAGCAGTTCTTC.

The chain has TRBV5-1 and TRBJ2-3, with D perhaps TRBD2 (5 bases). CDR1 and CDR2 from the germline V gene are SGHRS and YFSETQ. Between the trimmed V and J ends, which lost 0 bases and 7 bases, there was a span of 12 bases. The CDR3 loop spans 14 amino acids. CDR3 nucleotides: TGCGCCAGCAGCTTGGAATTAGCCGGGAATACGCAGTATTTT. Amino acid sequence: CASSLELAGNTQYF.

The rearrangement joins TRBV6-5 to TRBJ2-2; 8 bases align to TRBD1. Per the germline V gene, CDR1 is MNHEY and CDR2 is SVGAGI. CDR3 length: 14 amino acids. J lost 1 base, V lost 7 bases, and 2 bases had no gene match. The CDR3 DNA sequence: TGTGCCAGCACCGGGACAGGGAACACCGGGGAGCTGTTTTTT. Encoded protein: CASTGTGNTGELFF.

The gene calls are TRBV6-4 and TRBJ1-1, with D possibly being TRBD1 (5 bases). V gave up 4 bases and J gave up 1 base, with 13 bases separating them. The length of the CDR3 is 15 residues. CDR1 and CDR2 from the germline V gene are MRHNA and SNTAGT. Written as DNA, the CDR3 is TGTGCCAGCAGTGTCAATCAGGGAGGGAACACTGAAGCTTTCTTT. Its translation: CASSVNQGGNTEAFF.

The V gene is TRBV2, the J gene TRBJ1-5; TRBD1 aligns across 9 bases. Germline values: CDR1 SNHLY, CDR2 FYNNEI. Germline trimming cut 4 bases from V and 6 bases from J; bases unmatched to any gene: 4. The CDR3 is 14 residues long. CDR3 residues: CASSGQGEIQPQHF. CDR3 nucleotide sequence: TGTGCCAGCAGTGGACAGGGGGAAATTCAGCCCCAGCATTTT.